Shown below are 32 T cell receptor beta chains from a single sample sequenced in a study of OX40 agonist ivuxolimab in advanced cancers. Libraries were prepared by immunoSEQ multiplex PCR; TCRdb keeps only in-frame clonotypes and omits some of them. The sample has about 66,000 clones, around 91% seen once. The specimen comprised CD4+ or CD8+ T cells sorted from blood, sampled in a trial of the OX40 agonist ivuxolimab. The receptor source for this set is an adult with an advanced solid tumor such as melanoma, head and neck, liver or kidney cancer.

V gene TRBV27 combines with J gene TRBJ2-5; D is perhaps TRBD2 (5 bases). The CDR3 runs to 15 residues. Germline V lookup: CDR1 MNHEY, CDR2 SMNVEV (reference sequence). Between the trimmed V and J ends, which lost 7 bases and 5 bases, there was a span of 20 bases. CDR3 loop: CASMLIPGIFETQYF. The CDR3 DNA follows: TGTGCCAGCATGCTTATCCCGGGAATATTCGAGACCCAGTACTTC.

The CDR3 sequence is CASNFSSGAYEQYF. The CDR3 region has the DNA TGTGCCAGCAACTTTTCTAGCGGGGCCTACGAGCAGTACTTC. The J gene is TRBJ2-7, the V gene TRBV21-1; TRBD2, the table's D call, was not compared with the DNA. TRBV21-1 represents a pseudogene. CDR3 length: 14 residues.

The chain is built from TRBV6-1 and TRBJ2-7; 10 bases fit TRBD1. Germline CDR1 MNHNS, CDR2 SASEGT. V lost 6 bases, J lost 2 bases, and 4 bases stayed unmatched. This CDR3 spans 14 amino acids. DNA of the CDR3: TGTGCCAGCAGCTTTGGGACAGGGGCCTACGAGCAGTACTTC. It encodes CASSFGTGAYEQYF.

The gene calls are TRBV5-1 and TRBJ2-1; the match to TRBD1 covers 8 bases. The V segment lost 0 bases and the J segment 6 bases; nucleotides outside the gene matches: 8. This CDR3 comprises 16 residues. The germline V gene encodes CDR1 SGHRS and CDR2 YFSETQ. The CDR3 is CASSLATGTGTNEQFF. CDR3 sequence (DNA): TGCGCCAGCAGCTTGGCCACCGGGACAGGAACCAATGAGCAGTTCTTC.

CDR3 in amino acids: CASSLTGDERELFF. CDR3 sequence (DNA): TGTGCCAGCAGTCTGACAGGGGATGAAAGGGAGCTGTTTTTT. This sequence joins TRBV6-1 and TRBJ2-2; 8 bases are a match to TRBD1. Germline CDR1 MNHNS, CDR2 SASEGT. CDR3 length: 14 residues. V lost 5 bases, J lost 9 bases, and 8 bases stayed unmatched.

This chain links TRBV9 with TRBJ2-1; TRBD1 matches at 8 bases. The V gene end was trimmed by 2 bases and the J gene end by 7 bases; junction bases not matched to a gene: 5. Germline CDR1 and CDR2: SGDLS and YYNGEE. The CDR3 length is 14 residues. CDR3 coding DNA: TGTGCCAGCAGCGTCCAGACAGGGGCAAATGAGCAGTTCTTC. It yields the protein CASSVQTGANEQFF.

The V call is TRBV7-9, the J call TRBJ1-5, with TRBD1 matching over 7 bases. With V trimmed by 5 bases and J by 9 bases, 13 bases remained unmatched. Germline V gene lookup returns CDR1 SEHNR and CDR2 FQNEAQ (reference sequence). CDR3 length: 15 residues. The CDR3 DNA sequence: TGTGCCAGCAGCCACAGACAGGGCAACCCCGGGCCCCAGCATTTT. Protein: CASSHRQGNPGPQHF.

The chain carries TRBV4-1 and TRBJ1-2; D remains ambiguous. With 5 bases removed from V and 4 bases from J, the gap between germline ends came to 20 bases. The CDR3 totals 16 residues. From germline, CDR1 is MGHRA and CDR2 YSYEKL. The DNA for the CDR3 is TGCGCCAGCAGCAACCTGGAGAACCGAAAGACCTATGGCTACACCTTC. Amino acids: CASSNLENRKTYGYTF.

In DNA, the CDR3 is TGTGCCAGCAGCCCTGCGGGAGCAACTAATGAAAAACTGTTTTTT. Translating it yields CASSPAGATNEKLFF. This sequence joins TRBV9 and TRBJ1-4; D not resolved. The V and J ends lost 4 bases and 0 bases respectively, with 10 bases between them. Per the germline V gene, CDR1 is SGDLS and CDR2 is YYNGEE. CDR3 length equals 15 residues.

CDR3 loop: CASRIGPGGYF. Written as DNA, the CDR3 is TGTGCCAGCAGAATCGGGCCAGGGGGGTACTTC. V gene TRBV2 combines with J gene TRBJ2-7; 7 positions match TRBD1. Germline loops: CDR1 SNHLY, CDR2 FYNNEI. Trimming at V came to 6 bases and at J to 12 bases, leaving 8 bases not matched to a gene. The CDR3 runs to 11 residues.

This sequence joins TRBV6-1 and TRBJ1-3; D call uncertain. V was clipped by 6 bases and J by 8 bases, with 14 bases between them. The V gene's germline CDR1 is MNHNS and CDR2 SASEGT. The CDR3 length is 13 residues. DNA of the CDR3: TGTGCCAGCAGGCTGACGGGGAAGGACACCATATATTTT. It is translated as CASRLTGKDTIYF.

Regarding this clone: One end of the junction does not line up with germline, which may come from a read error. The chain is built from TRBV2 and TRBJ2-1, with 7 bases that match TRBD1. The CDR3 spans 15 residues. CDR1 is SNHLY, CDR2 FYNNEI, per germline. CDR3 sequence: CASSEIGTAYSEQFF. The CDR3, as DNA: TGTGCCAGCAGTGAGATCGGGACAGCCTACAGTGAGCAGTTCTTC.

The V and J genes are TRBV9 and TRBJ2-1, with D possibly matching TRBD2 (5 bases). The germline V and J ends were trimmed by 1 base and 3 bases, with 8 bases remaining between them. The CDR3 totals 14 residues. Germline assignment: CDR1 SGDLS and CDR2 YYNGEE. DNA for the CDR3: TGTGCCAGCAGCGTACAAGCGGACTACAATGAGCAGTTCTTC. Its protein product is CASSVQADYNEQFF.

The J gene is TRBJ1-1, the V gene TRBV27, with 11 bases that match TRBD1. The CDR3 extends over 12 amino acids. Per the germline V gene, CDR1 is MNHEY and CDR2 is SMNVEV (reference sequence). With 10 bases clipped from V and 7 bases from J, the junction kept 5 bases outside the gene matches. The CDR3 reads CATGQGASEAFF. The DNA for the CDR3 is TGTGCCACCGGACAGGGGGCAAGTGAAGCTTTCTTT.

The CDR3 nucleotides are TGTGCCAGCAGTTTCCAGCTTGGCTATGGCTACACCTTC. Its protein product is CASSFQLGYGYTF. The chain couples TRBV27 to TRBJ1-2; no clear D gene. The V gene's germline CDR1 is MNHEY and CDR2 SMNVEV (reference sequence). The V end lost 3 bases, the J end lost 4 bases, and 9 bases lay between the germline ends. CDR3 size: 13 residues.

This clone has just a few counts. Here the CDR3 reads CASSSFDSNQPQHF. The CDR3 DNA reads TGTGCCAGCAGTTCTTTTGACAGCAATCAGCCCCAGCATTTT. The chain uses TRBV27 and TRBJ1-5; no definite D call. The germline V gene encodes CDR1 MNHEY and CDR2 SMNVEV (reference sequence). The V end lost 4 bases, the J end lost 1 base, and 8 bases lay between the germline ends. The CDR3 consists of 14 residues.

V and J are TRBV27 and TRBJ1-1; D remains ambiguous. V lost 10 bases and J 0 bases, leaving 6 bases between the germline ends. CDR1 is MNHEY, CDR2 SMNVEV, per germline (reference sequence). This CDR3 spans 11 amino acids. The CDR3 is CATHLNTEAFF. The CDR3 region has the DNA TGTGCCACACACTTGAACACTGAAGCTTTCTTT.

V usage is TRBV28 and J usage is TRBJ2-7, with D possibly being TRBD1 or TRBD2 (5 bases each). The CDR3 runs to 14 residues. Germline CDR1 is MDHEN and CDR2 is SYDVKM. Trimming shortened V by 4 bases and J by 3 bases, and 13 bases separated the two germline ends. CDR3 in amino acids: CASSSLGTSYEQYF. As DNA, the CDR3 is TGTGCCAGCAGTTCACTCGGGACCAGCTACGAGCAGTACTTC.

J is TRBJ2-3 and V is TRBV4-1; D remains ambiguous. The CDR3 is made up of 12 amino acids. Germline-derived CDR1 and CDR2 are MGHRA and YSYEKL. The V and J ends lost 3 bases and 6 bases respectively, with 7 bases between them. The CDR3 DNA is TGCGCCAGCAGCCAGGGTCGGGATACGCAGTATTTT. As protein: CASSQGRDTQYF.

V is TRBV5-4 and J is TRBJ1-2; D not resolved. With 0 bases removed from V and 5 bases from J, the gap between germline ends came to 14 bases. This CDR3 region has 15 residues. Germline CDR1 is SGHNT and CDR2 is YYREEE (reference sequence). CDR3 sequence: CASSLEGNDPYGYTF. The CDR3 DNA reads as TGTGCCAGCAGCTTGGAAGGGAACGACCCTTATGGCTACACCTTC.

This clone was seen once. The chain employs TRBV9 and TRBJ2-7, with 10 positions matching TRBD1. The CDR3 has 13 residues. Germline CDR1 reads SGDLS; CDR2 reads YYNGEE. V lost 7 bases to trimming and J lost 7 bases; unmatched junction nucleotides: 8. CDR3 loop: CASEPGTGEEQYF. The CDR3 region has the DNA TGTGCCAGCGAACCCGGGACAGGGGAAGAGCAGTACTTC.

The rearrangement joins TRBV4-1 to TRBJ1-1, with D hard to call. CDR3 size: 11 residues. Trimming pared 3 bases from V and 3 bases from J, leaving 2 bases between. Germline V gene lookup returns CDR1 MGHRA and CDR2 YSYEKL. The CDR3 sequence: CASSHYTEAFF. The CDR3, as DNA: TGCGCCAGCAGCCACTACACTGAAGCTTTCTTT.

This chain connects TRBV6-1 to TRBJ1-1, with unresolved D. Germline V CDR1 and CDR2: MNHNS, SASEGT. The CDR3 has 14 amino acids. With 0 bases removed from V and 0 bases from J, the gap between germline ends came to 5 bases. CDR3 nucleotide sequence: TGTGCCAGCAGTGAAGCGCAACTGAACACTGAAGCTTTCTTT. It codes for CASSEAQLNTEAFF.

The rearrangement links TRBV7-8 to TRBJ2-3; no clear D gene. The ends were cut back, 4 bases at V and 1 base at J, with 6 bases in the middle. CDR3 size: 13 residues. Germline loops: CDR1 SGHVS, CDR2 FQNEAQ. CDR3 coding DNA: TGTGCCAGCAGCTACCTGGGCACAGATACGCAGTATTTT. Amino acids: CASSYLGTDTQYF.

The chain recombines TRBV5-5 with TRBJ2-7; 11 bases match TRBD1. V trimming: 4 bases; J trimming: 3 bases; junction bases outside the gene matches: 9. From germline, CDR1 is SGHKS and CDR2 YYEKEE (reference sequence). The CDR3 sequence is 16 residues long. The CDR3 loop is CASSPVLGQGDYEQYF. The CDR3 DNA is TGTGCCAGCAGCCCCGTGTTGGGACAGGGGGACTACGAGCAGTACTTC.

V gene TRBV28 combines with J gene TRBJ1-2; D gene ambiguous. Trimming took 5 bases from V and 4 from J, leaving 14 bases between them. In germline, CDR1 is MDHEN, CDR2 SYDVKM. CDR3 length equals 14 residues. DNA of the CDR3: TGTGCCAGCAGTCCCCAAAGTCAGCTCTATGGCTACACCTTC. This translates into CASSPQSQLYGYTF.

The chain links TRBV29-1 to TRBJ1-1; weak D call: TRBD1 (6 bases). Between the trimmed V and J ends, which lost 4 bases and 0 bases, there was a span of 15 bases. In germline, CDR1 is SQVTM, CDR2 ANQGSEA. CDR3 length: 15 residues. CDR3 amino acids: CSVVSGAGLNTEAFF. The DNA for the CDR3 is TGCAGCGTTGTTTCAGGGGCGGGTTTGAACACTGAAGCTTTCTTT. Full variable domain (outside the CDR3, taken from reference TRBV29-1 and TRBJ1-1): SAVISQKPSRDICQRGTSLTIQCQVDSQVTMMFWYRQQPGQSLTLIATANQGSEATYESGFVIDKFPISRPNLTFSTLTVSNMSPEDSSIYLCSVVSGAGLNTEAFFGQGTRLTVV.

This clone occurred once. J is TRBJ1-6 and V is TRBV13; D might be TRBD1 (5 bases). The germline V gene has CDR1 PRHDT and CDR2 FYEKMQ (reference sequence). The CDR3 loop spans 15 amino acids. Trimming took off 1 base at V and 10 bases at J, with 14 bases between the two ends. The CDR3 here is CASSLDPDNGSPLHF. As DNA, the CDR3 is TGTGCCAGCAGCTTAGACCCGGACAACGGATCACCCCTCCACTTT. Drawing the rest from reference TRBV13 and TRBJ1-6, the complete variable domain is AAGVIQSPRHLIKEKRETATLKCYPIPRHDTVYWYQQGPGQDPQFLISFYEKMQSDKGSIPDRFSAQQFSDYHSELNMSSLELGDSALYFCASSLDPDNGSPLHFGNGTRLTVT.

This chain links TRBV19 with TRBJ1-5; D remains ambiguous. The V and J ends lost 5 bases and 0 bases respectively, with 11 bases between them. This CDR3 contains 15 residues. CDR1 LNHDA and CDR2 SQIVND come from the germline V gene (reference sequence). This chain's CDR3 is CASSANPISNQPQHF. As DNA, the CDR3 is TGTGCCAGTAGTGCGAACCCAATTAGCAATCAGCCCCAGCATTTT.

The CDR3 reads CASGLLQGHSNQPQHF. In DNA form, the CDR3 reads TGTGCCAGCGGATTACTACAGGGACATAGCAATCAGCCCCAGCATTTT. V and J are TRBV27 and TRBJ1-5, with a weak D call TRBD1 (6 bases). The germline gives CDR1 MNHEY, CDR2 SMNVEV (reference sequence). CDR3 length: 16 amino acids. Trimming left V 8 bases short and J 0 bases short, with 17 bases between.

V gene TRBV19 combines with J gene TRBJ2-7; unclear D gene. Between the trimmed V and J ends, which lost 3 bases and 6 bases, there was a span of 6 bases. This CDR3 is built from 11 residues. Germline CDR1 LNHDA, CDR2 SQIVND (reference sequence). Here the CDR3 reads CASSMSGEQYF. In nucleotides, the CDR3 is TGTGCCAGTAGTATGTCTGGCGAGCAGTACTTC. The full variable domain, completed using reference TRBV19 and TRBJ2-7, is DGGITQSPKYLFRKEGQNVTLSCEQNLNHDAMYWYRQDPGQGLRLIYYSQIVNDFQKGDIAEGYSVSREKKESFPLTVTSAQKNPTAFYLCASSMSGEQYFGPGTRLTVT.

CDR3 loop: CASSVGGYGYTF. As DNA, the CDR3 is TGTGCCAGCAGCGTGGGGGGCTATGGCTACACCTTC. The chain recombines TRBV9 with TRBJ1-2; the D gene is possibly TRBD1 (5 bases). The CDR3 spans 12 residues. V lost 2 bases, J lost 4 bases, and 6 bases lay in between. CDR1 is SGDLS, CDR2 YYNGEE, per germline.